Following are 21 T cell receptor beta chains from one sample sequenced in a study of cytomegalovirus exposure and HLA in healthy donors (dated by TCRdb to the late 2010s). The library was built by means of the immunoSEQ multiplex PCR assay. For the multiplex PCR, a mixture combining 60 forward primers for TCR Vbeta segments and 13 reverse primers for TCR Jbeta segments was used. Here the immuneACCESS table is served through TCRdb, limited to in-frame sequences with V and J called. Missing clones are a known gap in these copies; in checked studies unresolved V genes cover under half, and the rest lacks a known reason. This sample has about 160,000 clones in its table, and 80% of those were observed once. The ten largest account for roughly 4.7% of the sample. Source material: PBMCs. All receptors come from a woman aged 50 to 60 in good health and CMV-seropositive.

This chain uses TRBV19 with TRBJ1-2; 8 bases line up with TRBD1. This CDR3 has 15 amino acids. The trim removed 5 bases at V and 4 bases at J, leaving 9 bases unmatched. Germline values: CDR1 LNHDA, CDR2 SQIVND (reference sequence). Written as DNA, the CDR3 is TGTGCCAGTAGTTTCCGGGACAGGACATCCTATGGCTACACCTTC. It codes for CASSFRDRTSYGYTF.

V is TRBV19 and J is TRBJ2-1; 10 nucleotides line up with TRBD2. CDR1 LNHDA and CDR2 SQIVND come from the germline V gene (reference sequence). The CDR3 consists of 14 residues. Trimming cost V 3 bases and J 6 bases; bases outside gene matches: 2. Written as DNA, the CDR3 is TGTGCCAGTAGTATCCTAGCGGGGGTCAATGAGCAGTTCTTC. Its protein product is CASSILAGVNEQFF. The full variable domain, in which reference TRBV19 and TRBJ2-1 provide the parts outside the CDR3, is DGGITQSPKYLFRKEGQNVTLSCEQNLNHDAMYWYRQDPGQGLRLIYYSQIVNDFQKGDIAEGYSVSREKKESFPLTVTSAQKNPTAFYLCASSILAGVNEQFFGPGTRLTVL.

The chain uses TRBV19 and TRBJ1-5; D is perhaps TRBD1 (6 bases). Trimming took 4 bases from V and 1 from J, leaving 14 bases between them. The CDR3 extends over 16 amino acids. Germline assignment: CDR1 LNHDA and CDR2 SQIVND (reference sequence). CDR3 sequence (DNA): TGTGCCAGTAGTACCCTAGGGGGACGGAGCAATCAGCCCCAGCATTTT. It translates to CASSTLGGRSNQPQHF.

The chain uses TRBV7-3 and TRBJ2-3; 10 nucleotides agree with TRBD2. The V and J ends lost 2 bases and 5 bases, in that order; junction bases with no gene match: 4. The CDR3 runs 15 residues. Germline loops: CDR1 SGHTA, CDR2 FQGTGA. This CDR3 is CASSLGLAGVDTQYF. The DNA for the CDR3 is TGTGCCAGCAGCTTAGGTCTAGCGGGGGTAGATACGCAGTATTTT.

The chain employs TRBV15 and TRBJ1-3, with D maybe TRBD1 (6 bases). The CDR3 is 16 amino acids. The germline gives CDR1 LNHNV, CDR2 YYDKDF (reference sequence). V lost 1 base to trimming and J lost 0 bases, with 10 bases between them. Written as DNA, the CDR3 is TGTGCCACCAGCAGAGGAATAGGGGGCTCTGGAAACACCATATATTTT. Its translation: CATSRGIGGSGNTIYF.

The gene calls are TRBV28 and TRBJ2-5; TRBD2 is a possible D gene (6 bases). This CDR3 is built from 12 residues. CDR1 is MDHEN and CDR2 is SYDVKM in the germline V gene. With 6 bases removed from V and 5 bases from J, the gap between germline ends came to 10 bases. The CDR3 region is CASSIAVETQYF. For the CDR3, the DNA is TGTGCCAGCAGCATAGCGGTGGAGACCCAGTACTTC.

The CDR3 nucleotides are TGTGCCAGCAGCCCAGACAGTGCTGGGGCCAACGTCCTGACTTTC. This codes for CASSPDSAGANVLTF. The rearrangement uses TRBV7-3 and TRBJ2-6, with D maybe TRBD1 (5 bases). Germline loops: CDR1 SGHTA, CDR2 FQGTGA. Trimming cost V 5 bases and J 2 bases, with 10 bases left between them. The CDR3 covers 15 residues.

This rearrangement joins TRBV5-1 to TRBJ2-5; 7 positions agree with TRBD2. Germline values: CDR1 SGHRS, CDR2 YFSETQ. There are 15 residues in the CDR3. V gave up 0 bases and J gave up 5 bases; unmatched junction bases: 7. The CDR3 DNA reads TGCGCCAGCAGCTTGGGGACTAGGAGGACGGAGACCCAGTACTTC. Residues: CASSLGTRRTETQYF.

This clone was counted between two and nine times. The rearrangement links TRBV7-6 to TRBJ2-7, with D tentatively TRBD2 (5 bases). Trimming left V 2 bases short and J 7 bases short, with 21 bases between. This CDR3 comprises 16 residues. CDR1 is SGHVS, CDR2 FNYEAQ, per germline. The CDR3 DNA follows: TGTGCCAGCAGCTTAATGAGCGGCACTACCCCGGGAGAGCAGTACTTC. It specifies CASSLMSGTTPGEQYF. Full variable domain (missing parts from reference TRBV7-6 and TRBJ2-7): GAGVSQSPRYKVTKRGQDVALRCDPISGHVSLYWYRQALGQGPEFLTYFNYEAQQDKSGLPNDRFSAERPEGSISTLTIQRTEQRDSAMYRCASSLMSGTTPGEQYFGPGTRLTVT.

The chain joins TRBV25-1 to TRBJ2-3, with 12 bases fitting TRBD2. The CDR3 loop spans 16 amino acids. J lost 4 bases, V lost 4 bases, and 6 bases had no gene match. Germline CDR1 is MGHDK and CDR2 is SYGVNS. CDR3 coding DNA: TGTGCCAGCAGTGGCTCTAGCGGGAGGGCCCCAGATACGCAGTATTTT. As protein: CASSGSSGRAPDTQYF.

The chain recombines TRBV2 with TRBJ2-1; the match to TRBD2 covers 8 bases. V shed 4 bases, J shed 9 bases, and the junction held 14 bases outside the gene matches. This CDR3 region has 16 residues. Germline V gene data show CDR1 as SNHLY and CDR2 as FYNNEI. CDR3 region: CASSATGTRLLGEQFF. The CDR3 nucleotides read TGTGCCAGCAGTGCCACCGGGACTAGGCTTTTAGGTGAGCAGTTCTTC.

Only a few counts were recorded for this clone. The CDR3 region is CASSLEGTGQETQYF. The CDR3 DNA sequence: TGCGCCAGCAGCTTGGAAGGGACAGGACAAGAGACCCAGTACTTC. V usage is TRBV5-1 and J usage is TRBJ2-5; 8 nucleotides match TRBD1. V lost 0 bases and J lost 2; bases outside the gene matches: 3. Germline-derived CDR1 and CDR2 are SGHRS and YFSETQ. The CDR3 totals 15 residues.

V and J are TRBV5-1 and TRBJ1-6; 11 bases are a match to TRBD1. Germline V gives CDR1 SGHRS, CDR2 YFSETQ. The V and J ends lost 4 bases and 1 base, in that order; junction bases with no gene match: 4. This CDR3 is built from 17 residues. The CDR3 DNA reads as TGCGCCAGCAGCCCTGGGACAGGGGGTTCCTATAATTCACCCCTCCACTTT. This gives the protein CASSPGTGGSYNSPLHF.

The CDR3, as DNA: TGCGCCAGCAGTCAGGCGCGCCCAGGTAGCTCCTACGAGCAGTACTTC. This gives the protein CASSQARPGSSYEQYF. The genes are TRBV4-1 and TRBJ2-7, with D uncertain. Trimming left V 6 bases short and J 0 bases short, with 18 bases between. Germline CDR1 MGHRA, CDR2 YSYEKL. The CDR3 loop spans 16 amino acids.

This clone was observed a few times. The rearrangement links TRBV18 to TRBJ2-3, with D unclear. The germline CDR1 and CDR2 sequences are KGHSH and LQKENI. This CDR3 has 12 amino acids. V gave up 6 bases and J gave up 0 bases, with 4 bases separating them. CDR3 residues: CASSPSTDTQYF. Here the CDR3 DNA reads TGTGCCAGCTCCCCTAGCACAGATACGCAGTATTTT.

This chain joins TRBV7-6 and TRBJ2-5, with D possibly matching TRBD2 (6 bases). Judging by the DNA end, TRBJ2-7 fits better; the J call may be wrong. The germline V gene encodes CDR1 SGHVS and CDR2 FNYEAQ. This CDR3 region has 15 residues. This chain's CDR3 is CASSPLGTSHYEQYF. The CDR3 DNA reads as TGTGCCAGCAGTCCCCTGGGGACTTCCCACTACGAGCAGTACTTC.

The chain combines TRBV7-2 with TRBJ1-4, with D maybe TRBD1 (6 bases). Trimming left V 5 bases short and J 10 bases short, with 14 bases between. This CDR3 contains 13 residues. Germline-derived CDR1 and CDR2 are SGHTA and FQGNSA. In nucleotides, the CDR3 is TGTGCCAGCAGCACTAATAGCAGGGGAAAACTGTTTTTT. The encoded protein is CASSTNSRGKLFF.

Written as DNA, the CDR3 is TGCAGCGTTGGACAGGGCGGAGAGCAGTACTTC. Its protein product is CSVGQGGEQYF. The chain is built from TRBV29-1 and TRBJ2-7; 7 bases are a match to TRBD1. Germline assignment: CDR1 SQVTM and CDR2 ANQGSEA. This CDR3 is built from 11 residues. V lost 4 bases, J lost 7 bases, and 4 bases stayed unmatched.

The CDR3 DNA follows: TGTGCCAGCAGTACAGGACTAGCCTACGAGCAGTACTTC. As protein: CASSTGLAYEQYF. This chain connects TRBV27 to TRBJ2-7; 7 nucleotides agree with TRBD2. CDR1 MNHEY and CDR2 SMNVEV come from the germline V gene (reference sequence). CDR3 length: 13 amino acids. The junction had 3 bases not matched to a gene; V was cut back by 5 bases and J by 2 bases.

This chain links TRBV4-2 with TRBJ2-5; 9 positions agree with TRBD2. This CDR3 has 15 residues. The V gene end was trimmed by 0 bases and the J gene end by 4 bases; junction bases not matched to a gene: 3. Germline V gives CDR1 LGHNA, CDR2 YNFKEQ. CDR3: CASSQEGAGGETQYF. CDR3 sequence (DNA): TGTGCCAGCAGCCAAGAGGGAGCGGGGGGAGAGACCCAGTACTTC.

The genes are TRBV6-1 and TRBJ2-1; 9 nucleotides align to TRBD2. Germline trimming cut 4 bases from V and 7 bases from J; bases unmatched to any gene: 5. This CDR3 has 14 residues. The germline V gene encodes CDR1 MNHNS and CDR2 SASEGT. CDR3 DNA sequence: TGTGCCAGCAGTGCCTTTAGCGGGAGAAATGAGCAGTTCTTC. Translating gives CASSAFSGRNEQFF.